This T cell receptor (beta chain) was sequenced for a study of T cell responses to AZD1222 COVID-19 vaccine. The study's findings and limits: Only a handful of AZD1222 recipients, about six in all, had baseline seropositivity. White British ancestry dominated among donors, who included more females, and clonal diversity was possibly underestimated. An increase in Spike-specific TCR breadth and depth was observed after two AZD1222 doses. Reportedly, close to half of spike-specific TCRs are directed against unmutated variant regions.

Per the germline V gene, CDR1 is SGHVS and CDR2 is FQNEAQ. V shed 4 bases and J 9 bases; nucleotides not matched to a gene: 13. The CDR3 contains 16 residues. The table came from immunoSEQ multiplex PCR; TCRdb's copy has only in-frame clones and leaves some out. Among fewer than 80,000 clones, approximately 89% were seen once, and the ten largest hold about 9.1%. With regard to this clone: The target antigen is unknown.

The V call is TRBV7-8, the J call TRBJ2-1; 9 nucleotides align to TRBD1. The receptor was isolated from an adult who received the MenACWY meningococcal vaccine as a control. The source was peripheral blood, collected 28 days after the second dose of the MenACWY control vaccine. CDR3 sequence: CASSSSGTGNQREQFF. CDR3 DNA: TGTGCCAGCAGCTCCTCCGGGACAGGGAATCAACGTGAGCAGTTCTTC.